This T cell receptor beta chain was recovered during a study of blood T cell repertoires in COVID-19 (dated by TCRdb to the early 2020s). Turning to the overall study: The collaborator samples originated in the United States, Italy and Spain and spanned the acute and convalescent phases of COVID-19. The prospective study material was composed of cDNA or gDNA derived from T cells, B-cell-depleted T cells, or PBMCs. Deeply sampled blood TCRbeta repertoires from subjects exposed to, actively infected with, or recovered from COVID-19 were included in the dataset. The repertoires were released in a freely available public database meant as a resource for research on the immune response to SARS-CoV-2. The samples were drawn from the first 160 participants of the ongoing ImmuneRACE study and from more than 1,000 subjects provided by 6 global collaborators. The sample metadata nearly always contained a de-identified subject ID, COVID-19 status, age in years and sex. Where available, HLA class I and class II types were taken from metadata supplied by the sample provider and were not determined by assay-based typing. The full study reports these points: Clinical and demographic metadata were provided uncurated, with the amount varying by source and participant.

From a lookup of the germline V gene (reference sequence), CDR1 and CDR2 are SSHAT and FNYEAQ. Reading from cysteine to phenylalanine, the CDR3 counts 15 amino acids. The retained sequence is limited to the CDR3, 45 bases, with the frame set at the first base. A remark on this clone: Its antigen is unknown. Mismatch with germline at one junction end may stem from a read error.

The immunoSEQ Assay, a bias-controlled multiplex PCR, was used to amplify TCRbeta CDR3 regions from genomic DNA. Processing in the source paper ran as follows. Within the assay, amplification of reference gene primers was used to estimate how many nucleated cells each sample contained. Sequence reads were collapsed and filtered to measure the absolute abundance of every unique TCRbeta CDR3 rearrangement. For each sample, productive Simpson clonality was calculated by taking the square root of Simpson's diversity index across productive rearrangements. TCRdb's version of the immuneACCESS table is confined to in-frame rearrangements and falls short of the full clone set. An unresolved V gene accounts for under half of the shortfall where checked; the remainder is of unknown origin. V and J calls and clone size are given by that table; D and trimming were obtained from the DNA. The sample data list over 150,000 clones, and over 75% of these were observed just once. The top ten clones comprise approximately 9% of the sample.

Participants in the prospective study were aged roughly 18 to 89 years, lived in 20 to 30 United States geographic areas, and enrolled through a virtual design. To assign participants to cohorts, the prospective study relied on clinical history that participants themselves reported in a screening survey and a study questionnaire. ImmuneRACE Cohort 3 recovered participants were defined by two consecutive negative NP/OP PCR tests, healthcare professional clearance, or symptom resolution. Mobile phlebotomists in the prospective study collected whole blood, serum and a nasopharyngeal or oropharyngeal swab from every participant. Prospective study participants could optionally give additional blood draws and questionnaires over an approximately 2-month period. Blood samples from the prospective study were shipped frozen or at room temperature prior to DNA extraction.

Sequencing was done on a sample of PBMCs or T cells enriched from blood (not recorded which). In this chain, TRBV7-7 is recombined with TRBJ2-5, with the D gene call left open. The origin of this receptor is a woman aged 18-29 years who had recovered from COVID-19. CDR3 protein: CASSFSEGAQETQYF. The sequenced DNA: TGTGCTAGCAGCTTCAGTGAAGGAGCCCAAGAGACCCAGTACTTC. The entire variable domain, with the stretches around the CDR3 drawn from the reference TRBV7-7 and TRBJ2-5 proteins, is GAGVSQSPRYKVTKRGQDVTLRCDPISSHATLYWYQQALGQGPEFLTYFNYEAQPDKSGLPSDRFSAERPEGSISTLTIQRTEQRDSAMYRCASSFSEGAQETQYFGPGTRLLVL.